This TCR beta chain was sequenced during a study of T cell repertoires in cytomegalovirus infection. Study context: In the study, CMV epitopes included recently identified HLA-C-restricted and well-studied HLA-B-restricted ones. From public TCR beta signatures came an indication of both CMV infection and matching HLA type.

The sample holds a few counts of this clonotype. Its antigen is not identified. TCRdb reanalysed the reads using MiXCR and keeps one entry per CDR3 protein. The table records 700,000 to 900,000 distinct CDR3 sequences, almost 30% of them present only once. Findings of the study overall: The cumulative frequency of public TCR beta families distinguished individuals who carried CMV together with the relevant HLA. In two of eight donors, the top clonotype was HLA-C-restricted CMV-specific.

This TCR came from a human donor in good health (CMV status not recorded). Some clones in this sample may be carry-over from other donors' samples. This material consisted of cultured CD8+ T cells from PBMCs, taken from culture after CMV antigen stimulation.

CDR3 protein: CASIIHGDTEAFF. CDR3 nucleotide sequence: TGTGCCAGTATCATTCATGGGGACACTGAAGCTTTCTTT. The chain employs TRBV19 and TRBJ1-1; D unresolved. Trimming took off 7 bases at V and 3 bases at J, with 12 bases between the two ends. The CDR3 extends over 13 amino acids. Germline V lookup: CDR1 LNHDA, CDR2 SQIVND (reference sequence).